This TCR beta chain was documented in a study of T-cell reconstitution after alpha-beta-depleted transplantation in children. Unique molecular identifiers were incorporated during preparation of the TCRbeta library. TCRdb reanalysed the PCR reads using MiXCR and keeps one entry per CDR3 protein. The sample lists about 22,000 distinct CDR3 sequences; 9.5% to 13% were seen once. The CDR3 runs 18 residues. Germline CDR1 MNHEY, CDR2 SMNVEV (reference sequence). J was trimmed by 4 bases and V by 3 bases; bases with no gene match: 14. This clonotype appeared many times. Sequenced material: PBMCs from the stem cell graft donor, taken from the stem cell graft. The origin of this receptor is a human donor who donated a stem cell graft to a child with chronic granulomatous disease. The V call is TRBV27, the J call TRBJ1-1; 10 bases match TRBD1. The CDR3 DNA sequence: TGTGCCAGCAGTTTGCTTAGTGACAGGGGGCGCGGGGTCACTGAAGCTTTCTTT. Residues: CASSLLSDRGRGVTEAFF.